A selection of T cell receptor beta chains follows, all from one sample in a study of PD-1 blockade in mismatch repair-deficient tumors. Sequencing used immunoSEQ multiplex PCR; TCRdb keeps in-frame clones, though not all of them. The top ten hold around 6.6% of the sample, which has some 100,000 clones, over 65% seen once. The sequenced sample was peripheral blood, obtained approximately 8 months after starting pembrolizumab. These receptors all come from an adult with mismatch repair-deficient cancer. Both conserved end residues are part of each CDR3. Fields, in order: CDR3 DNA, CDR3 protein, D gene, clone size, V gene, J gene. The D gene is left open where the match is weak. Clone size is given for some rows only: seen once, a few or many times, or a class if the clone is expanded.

CDR3nt: TGTGCCAGTAGTTCACACAGGGGAGAGAACACTGAAGCTTTCTTT
CDR3aa: CASSSHRGENTEAFF
d_gene: TRBD1
abundance: -
v_gene: TRBV19
j_gene: TRBJ1-1

CDR3nt: TGTGCCAGCAGCGTAGATTTGGGGGAGGTGGTCGAGCAGTACTTC
CDR3aa: CASSVDLGEVVEQYF
d_gene: -
abundance: -
v_gene: TRBV9
j_gene: TRBJ2-7

CDR3nt: TGTGCCAGCAGGCGGGACACCCAGGAGCAGTACTTC
CDR3aa: CASRRDTQEQYF
d_gene: -
abundance: -
v_gene: TRBV6-6
j_gene: TRBJ2-7

CDR3nt: TGTGCCAGCAGCCCTTCATTGGGTGAGACTGAAGCTTTCTTT
CDR3aa: CASSPSLGETEAFF
d_gene: -
abundance: -
v_gene: TRBV7-8
j_gene: TRBJ1-1

CDR3nt: TGTGCCAGCAGTCCCGGGACAGGAAGCACAGATACGCAGTATTTT
CDR3aa: CASSPGTGSTDTQYF
d_gene: TRBD1
abundance: -
v_gene: TRBV11-3
j_gene: TRBJ2-3

CDR3nt: TGTGCCAGCACCAGGGAGGGAGGGCCTTACGAGCAGTACTTC
CDR3aa: CASTREGGPYEQYF
d_gene: TRBD2
abundance: -
v_gene: TRBV7-2
j_gene: TRBJ2-7

CDR3nt: TGTGCCAGCAGTCTGGGACTAGCGGGAGCCCATGAGCAGTTCTTC
CDR3aa: CASSLGLAGAHEQFF
d_gene: TRBD2
abundance: -
v_gene: TRBV27
j_gene: TRBJ2-1

CDR3nt: TGTGCCAGCAGCCCCCGACGGGAGGTATACAATGAGCAGTTCTTC
CDR3aa: CASSPRREVYNEQFF
d_gene: TRBD2
abundance: once
v_gene: TRBV7-2
j_gene: TRBJ2-1

CDR3nt: TGTGCCAGCAGTGAAAGGGCAGTACAAGAGACCCAGTACTTC
CDR3aa: CASSERAVQETQYF
d_gene: -
abundance: -
v_gene: TRBV25-1
j_gene: TRBJ2-5

CDR3nt: TGTGCCAGCAGCTTCCCGGGCGGGAACAATGAGCAGTTCTTC
CDR3aa: CASSFPGGNNEQFF
d_gene: -
abundance: -
v_gene: TRBV7-9
j_gene: TRBJ2-1

CDR3nt: TGTGCCAGCAGCACGGGACAGGGCCACATTCAGTACTTC
CDR3aa: CASSTGQGHIQYF
d_gene: TRBD1
abundance: -
v_gene: TRBV11-1
j_gene: TRBJ2-4

CDR3nt: TGCGCCAGCAGCTCGTTGCAGGGGTCCGCCTACGAGCAGTACTTC
CDR3aa: CASSSLQGSAYEQYF
d_gene: -
abundance: once
v_gene: TRBV5-1
j_gene: TRBJ2-7

CDR3nt: TGTGCCATCAGCGGCCACGGGGAAGGTGTCAATGAGCAGTTCTTC
CDR3aa: CAISGHGEGVNEQFF
d_gene: -
abundance: -
v_gene: TRBV10-3
j_gene: TRBJ2-1

CDR3nt: TGTGCCAGCAGCCGCCCGGGGTGGCAAGAGACCCAGTACTTC
CDR3aa: CASSRPGWQETQYF
d_gene: -
abundance: -
v_gene: TRBV14
j_gene: TRBJ2-5

CDR3nt: TGTGCCAGCAGCTTACCTAGCGGGATAAGGAATGAGCAGTTCTTC
CDR3aa: CASSLPSGIRNEQFF
d_gene: TRBD2
abundance: -
v_gene: TRBV7-9
j_gene: TRBJ2-1

CDR3nt: TGTGCCAGCAGCTTGGGAGGGGCCGTGCAGTACTTC
CDR3aa: CASSLGGAVQYF
d_gene: -
abundance: -
v_gene: TRBV5-6
j_gene: TRBJ2-7

CDR3nt: TGTGCCTGGAGCTTTACGGGACTCGCCTCACCCTACAATGAGCAGTTCTTC
CDR3aa: CAWSFTGLASPYNEQFF
d_gene: -
abundance: -
v_gene: TRBV30
j_gene: TRBJ2-1

CDR3nt: TGTGCCAGCAGTCCAGGGGGACGAGAGACCCAGTACTTC
CDR3aa: CASSPGGRETQYF
d_gene: TRBD1
abundance: once
v_gene: TRBV6-5
j_gene: TRBJ2-5

CDR3nt: TGTGCCAGCAGCGTACCAGGCGATACCGGGGGAGAAAAACTGTTTTTT
CDR3aa: CASSVPGDTGGEKLFF
d_gene: -
abundance: -
v_gene: TRBV9
j_gene: TRBJ1-4

CDR3nt: TGTGCCAGCAGTCTAGGGGTCCGCGGCTACGAGCAGTACTTC
CDR3aa: CASSLGVRGYEQYF
d_gene: -
abundance: -
v_gene: TRBV7-9
j_gene: TRBJ2-7

CDR3nt: TGTGCCTGGAGTCAGGGACAGGGGTTTTTCGACGAGCAGTACTTC
CDR3aa: CAWSQGQGFFDEQYF
d_gene: TRBD1
abundance: -
v_gene: TRBV30
j_gene: TRBJ2-7

CDR3nt: TGCGCCAGCAGCCCCTTAGGGTATAGCAATCAGCCCCAGCATTTT
CDR3aa: CASSPLGYSNQPQHF
d_gene: -
abundance: -
v_gene: TRBV5-1
j_gene: TRBJ1-5

CDR3nt: TGTGCCAGCAGTTTCACAGGGATGGGTCAGCCCCAGCATTTT
CDR3aa: CASSFTGMGQPQHF
d_gene: -
abundance: -
v_gene: TRBV6-5
j_gene: TRBJ1-5

CDR3nt: TGTGCCAGCAGCTTGGAAGGAATGAACACCGGGGAGCTGTTTTTT
CDR3aa: CASSLEGMNTGELFF
d_gene: -
abundance: -
v_gene: TRBV7-3
j_gene: TRBJ2-2

CDR3nt: TGTGCCAGCAGTCTCTCTAGTACCTACGAGCAGTACTTC
CDR3aa: CASSLSSTYEQYF
d_gene: -
abundance: -
v_gene: TRBV28
j_gene: TRBJ2-7

CDR3nt: TGTGCCAGCACTGGGGGGGCGGACAAAGCTTTCTTT
CDR3aa: CASTGGADKAFF
d_gene: -
abundance: few
v_gene: TRBV25-1
j_gene: TRBJ1-1

CDR3nt: TGTGCCAGCAGCGTAGGCGGGGAGAGCTATGGCTACACCTTC
CDR3aa: CASSVGGESYGYTF
d_gene: -
abundance: -
v_gene: TRBV9
j_gene: TRBJ1-2

CDR3nt: TGCGCCAGCAGCTATGACGGCGACTCTGGAAACACCATATATTTT
CDR3aa: CASSYDGDSGNTIYF
d_gene: -
abundance: -
v_gene: TRBV5-1
j_gene: TRBJ1-3